One and the same sample provided the 4 T cell receptor beta chains below, sequenced in a study of blood T cells in healthy people across ages. Through a sample-barcoded 5' primer and a J-beta primer mix, a second PCR was run for about 6 to 11 cycles. In TCRdb, the 5' RACE reads were re-called with MiXCR into one record per CDR3 protein. The data show more than 550,000 distinct CDR3 sequences, 20% to 25% seen once. Sequenced sample: blood. Receptors originate from a man in his sixties or seventies in good health.

A few counts support this clonotype. The chain links TRBV29-1 to TRBJ1-4; 7 bases fit TRBD1. From germline, CDR1 is SQVTM and CDR2 ANQGSEA. The CDR3 runs to 11 residues. Trimming removed 4 bases from V and 10 bases from J; junction bases left unmatched: 3. CDR3 coding DNA: TGCAGCGTTGGGGACAGAAGAAAACTGTTTTTT. It yields the protein CSVGDRRKLFF.

The V and J genes are TRBV7-2 and TRBJ2-3, with 12 positions matching TRBD2. The CDR3 runs to 18 residues. J gave up 0 bases and V 1 base, and 5 bases lay outside the gene matches. The V gene's germline CDR1 is SGHTA and CDR2 FQGNSA. Written as DNA, the CDR3 is TGTGCCAGCAGCTTAGTACTAGCGGGGGGCGGCAGCACAGATACGCAGTATTTT. Encoded protein: CASSLVLAGGGSTDTQYF. The complete variable domain, with remaining parts taken from reference TRBV7-2 and TRBJ2-3, reads GAGVSQSPSNKVTEKGKDVELRCDPISGHTALYWYRQSLGQGLEFLIYFQGNSAPDKSGLPSDRFSAERTGGSVSTLTIQRTQQEDSAVYLCASSLVLAGGGSTDTQYFGPGTRLTVL.

There are a few counts of this clonotype. This chain links TRBV12-3 or TRBV12-4 with TRBJ2-5, with 10 bases identical to TRBD2. This CDR3 is built from 14 residues. The J segment lost 6 bases and the V segment lost 6 bases, leaving 7 bases of the junction unmatched. In DNA form, the CDR3 reads TGTGCCAGCAGGACGGGACTAGCGTTAAAGACCCAGTACTTC. Protein product: CASRTGLALKTQYF.

The V call is TRBV7-9, the J call TRBJ1-2; D possibly corresponds to TRBD1 (5 bases). Deletions cut 5 bases from V and 5 bases from J, with 24 bases between. The CDR3 loop spans 17 amino acids. Per the germline V gene, CDR1 is SEHNR and CDR2 is FQNEAQ (reference sequence). The CDR3 nucleotides are TGTGCCAGCAGCCCAGGGAGTGGGGTCAAGGGAACGTATGGCTACACCTTC. Protein sequence: CASSPGSGVKGTYGYTF. Supplemented by reference TRBV7-9 and TRBJ1-2, the full variable domain reads DTGVSQNPRHKITKRGQNVTFRCDPISEHNRLYWYRQTLGQGPEFLTYFQNEAQLEKSRLLSDRFSAERPKGSFSTLEIQRTEQGDSAMYLCASSPGSGVKGTYGYTFGSGTRLTVV.